This entry concerns a single T cell receptor (beta chain). This entry is derived from a study of blood T cell repertoires in COVID-19. Per the study methods: By means of reference gene primer amplification, nucleated cell counts were estimated. Sequenced by immunoSEQ multiplex PCR; TCRdb stores in-frame clones only, minus some. D and trimming come from the DNA, and the V and J calls and clone size come from that table. The sample yields about 300,000 clones, approximately 90% seen once. Germline CDR1 SGHTA, CDR2 FQGTGA. J lost 2 bases, V lost 2 bases, and 8 bases had no gene match. The CDR3 spans 17 residues. Donors were grouped by their self-reported clinical history.

Sequenced: PBMCs or T cells enriched from blood (not recorded which). The clonotype was recovered from a woman younger than 30 who had recovered from COVID-19. This chain connects TRBV7-3 to TRBJ2-2; 7 nucleotides align to TRBD1. CDR3 residues: CASSLGPRQGNTGELFF. For the CDR3, the DNA is TGTGCCAGCAGCTTAGGACCGCGACAGGGTAACACCGGGGAGCTGTTTTTT.